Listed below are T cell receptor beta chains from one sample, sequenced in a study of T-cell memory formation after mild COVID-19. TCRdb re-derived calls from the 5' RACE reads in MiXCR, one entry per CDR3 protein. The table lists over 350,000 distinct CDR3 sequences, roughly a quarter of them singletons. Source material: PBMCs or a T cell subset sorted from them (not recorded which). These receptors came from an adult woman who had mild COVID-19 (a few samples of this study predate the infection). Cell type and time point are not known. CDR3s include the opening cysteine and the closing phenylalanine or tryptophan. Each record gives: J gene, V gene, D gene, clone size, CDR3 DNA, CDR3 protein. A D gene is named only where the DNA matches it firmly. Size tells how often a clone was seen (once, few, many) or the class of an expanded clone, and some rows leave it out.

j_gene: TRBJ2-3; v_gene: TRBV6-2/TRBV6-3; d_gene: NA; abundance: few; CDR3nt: TGTGCCAGCAGTCGAAGTAGATCAGCCCAAACAGATACGCAGTATTTT; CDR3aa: CASSRSRSAQTDTQYF
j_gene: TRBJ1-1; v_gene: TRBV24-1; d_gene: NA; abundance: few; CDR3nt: TGTGCCACCAGTGTCGGCGGAGGGGACACTGAAGCTTTCTTT; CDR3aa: CATSVGGGDTEAFF
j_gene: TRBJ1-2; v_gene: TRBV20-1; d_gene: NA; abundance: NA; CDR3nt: TGCAGTGCTATTGACCCGGGACAAGGGTCTGGCTACACCTTC; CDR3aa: CSAIDPGQGSGYTF
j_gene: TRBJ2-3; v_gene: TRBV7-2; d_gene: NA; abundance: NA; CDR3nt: TGTGCCAGCAGCCTAACACAGATAGAGCAGTATTTT; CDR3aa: CASSLTQIEQYF
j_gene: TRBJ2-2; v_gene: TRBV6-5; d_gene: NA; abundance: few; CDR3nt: TGTGCCAGCAGTTACATCGGGGTGGGGGAGCTGTTTTTT; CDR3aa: CASSYIGVGELFF
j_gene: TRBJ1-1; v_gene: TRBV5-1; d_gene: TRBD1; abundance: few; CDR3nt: TGCGCCAGCAGCCGGCAGACAGGGGCAAACACTGAAGCTTTCTTT; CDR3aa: CASSRQTGANTEAFF
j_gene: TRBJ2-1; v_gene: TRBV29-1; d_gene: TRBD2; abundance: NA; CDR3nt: TGCAGCGTCGCGAGCGGGAGTCCATCCTACAATGAGCAGTTCTTC; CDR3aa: CSVASGSPSYNEQFF
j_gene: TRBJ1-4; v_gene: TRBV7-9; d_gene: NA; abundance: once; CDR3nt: TGTGCCAGCAGCGATTCGACACCGGGCCTTGAAAAACTGTTTTTT; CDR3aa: CASSDSTPGLEKLFF
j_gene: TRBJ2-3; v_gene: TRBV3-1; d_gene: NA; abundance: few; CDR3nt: TGTGCCAGCAGCCAATTGCATTACGGGGGGCAAGATACGCAGTATTTT; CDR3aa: CASSQLHYGGQDTQYF
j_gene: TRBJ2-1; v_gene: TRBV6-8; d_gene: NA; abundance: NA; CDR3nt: TGTGCCGGAAGTCATGAGCAGTTCTTC; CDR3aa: CAGSHEQFF
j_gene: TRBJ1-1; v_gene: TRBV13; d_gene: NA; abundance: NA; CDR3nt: TGTGCCAGCAGCCCCCCCGGGTCCTACTTGAACACTGAAGCTTTCTTT; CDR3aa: CASSPPGSYLNTEAFF
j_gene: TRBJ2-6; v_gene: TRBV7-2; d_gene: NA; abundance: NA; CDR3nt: TGTGCCAGCAGCTTAAGAACTACTGGGGCCAACGTCCTGACTTTC; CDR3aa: CASSLRTTGANVLTF
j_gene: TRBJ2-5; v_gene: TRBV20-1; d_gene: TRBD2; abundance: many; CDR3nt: TGCAGTGCTACCGATCTAGCGGTCATGAAGACCCAGTACTTC; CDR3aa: CSATDLAVMKTQYF
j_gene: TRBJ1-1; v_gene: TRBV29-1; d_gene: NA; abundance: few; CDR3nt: TGCAGCGTTGGGGAGAACACTGAAGCTTTCTTT; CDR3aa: CSVGENTEAFF
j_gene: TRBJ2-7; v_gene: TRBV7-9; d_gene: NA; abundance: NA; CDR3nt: TGTGCCAGCAGCACCCCGGACACCTCCTACGAGCAGTACTTC; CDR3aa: CASSTPDTSYEQYF
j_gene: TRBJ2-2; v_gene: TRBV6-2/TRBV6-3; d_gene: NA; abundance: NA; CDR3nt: TGTGCCAGCAGTTACGGGGGCCCGAACACCGGGGAGCTGTTTTTT; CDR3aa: CASSYGGPNTGELFF
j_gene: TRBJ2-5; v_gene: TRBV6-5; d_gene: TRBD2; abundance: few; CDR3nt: TGTGCCAGCAGTCCCGGGACTAGCGGGACACCCCAAGAGACCCAGTACTTC; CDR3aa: CASSPGTSGTPQETQYF
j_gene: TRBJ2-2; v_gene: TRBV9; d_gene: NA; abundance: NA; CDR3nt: TGTGCCAGCAGCGTAGATTGGACCACGGCACCCGGGGAGCTGTTTTTT; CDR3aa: CASSVDWTTAPGELFF
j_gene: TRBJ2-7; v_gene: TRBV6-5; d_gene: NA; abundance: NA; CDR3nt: TGTGCCAGCACCGATGACTACGAGCAGTACTTC; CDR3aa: CASTDDYEQYF
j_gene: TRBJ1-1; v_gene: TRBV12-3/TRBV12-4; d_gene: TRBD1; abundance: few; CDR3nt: TGTGCCAGCAGTTCGACCCGACAGGGTCGGACTGAAGCTTTCTTT; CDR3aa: CASSSTRQGRTEAFF
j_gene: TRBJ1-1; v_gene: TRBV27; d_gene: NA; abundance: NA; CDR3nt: TGTGCCAGCAGCCCTGGTTTGGGCACTGAAGCTTTCTTT; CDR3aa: CASSPGLGTEAFF
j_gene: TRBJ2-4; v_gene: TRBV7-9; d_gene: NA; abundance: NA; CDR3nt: TGTGCCAGCAGCCCCAATTATGGTTCGAACAGGGGACTTTTAGCCAAAAACATTCAGTACTTC; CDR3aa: CASSPNYGSNRGLLAKNIQYF